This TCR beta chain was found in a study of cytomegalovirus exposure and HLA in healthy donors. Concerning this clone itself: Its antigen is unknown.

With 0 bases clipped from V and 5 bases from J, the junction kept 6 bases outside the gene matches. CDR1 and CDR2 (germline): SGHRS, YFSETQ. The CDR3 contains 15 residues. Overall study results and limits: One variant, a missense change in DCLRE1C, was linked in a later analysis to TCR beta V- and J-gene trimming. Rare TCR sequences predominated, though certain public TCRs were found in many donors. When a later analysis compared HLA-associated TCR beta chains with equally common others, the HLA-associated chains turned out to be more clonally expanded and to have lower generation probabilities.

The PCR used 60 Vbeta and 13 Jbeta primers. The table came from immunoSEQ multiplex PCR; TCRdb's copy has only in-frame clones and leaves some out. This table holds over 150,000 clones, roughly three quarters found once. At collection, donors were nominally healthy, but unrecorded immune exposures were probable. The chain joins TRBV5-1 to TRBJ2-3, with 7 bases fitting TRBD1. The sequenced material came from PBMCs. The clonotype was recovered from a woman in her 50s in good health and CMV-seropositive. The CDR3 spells CASSLEGGVGDTQYF. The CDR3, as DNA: TGCGCCAGCAGCTTGGAAGGGGGCGTGGGAGATACGCAGTATTTT. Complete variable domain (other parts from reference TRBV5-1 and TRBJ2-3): KAGVTQTPRYLIKTRGQQVTLSCSPISGHRSVSWYQQTPGQGLQFLFEYFSETQRNKGNFPGRFSGRQFSNSRSEMNVSTLELGDSALYLCASSLEGGVGDTQYFGPGTRLTVL.